Shown below are 9 T cell receptor beta chains from a single sample sequenced in a study of T-cell reconstitution after alpha-beta-depleted transplantation in children. The authors prepared the TCRbeta library with unique molecular identifiers. MiXCR, applied by TCRdb to the PCR reads, yields one record per CDR3 protein. This table holds about 130,000 distinct CDR3 sequences, 9.7% found once. This material consisted of PBMCs, mostly from graft donor cells, taken 180 days after TCRalphabeta/CD19-depleted stem cell transplant. These TCRs come from a girl under three years old who had a stem cell transplant for combined immunodeficiency, so the T cells may come from the graft donor.

This chain joins TRBV7-2 and TRBJ2-3; TRBD1 is a possible D gene (6 bases). Germline assignment: CDR1 SGHTA and CDR2 FQGNSA. This CDR3 has 15 residues. V lost 5 bases and J 5 bases, leaving 17 bases between the germline ends. The CDR3 DNA reads TGTGCCAGCAGCCTTAGTTGGGACACGGTAGATACGCAGTATTTT. Translation gives CASSLSWDTVDTQYF.

There are a few counts of this clonotype. This rearrangement joins TRBV10-3 to TRBJ1-1; weak D call: TRBD1 (5 bases). Trimming cost V 11 bases and J 6 bases, with 25 bases left between them. Per the germline V gene, CDR1 is ENHRY and CDR2 is SYGVKD. The CDR3 has 15 residues. For the CDR3, the DNA is TGTGCCTCAAGGGCCCCCTCGGGGGTAGGGGCTGAAGCTTTCTTT. It is translated as CASRAPSGVGAEAFF.

This clonotype was seen a few times. The V call is TRBV5-1, the J call TRBJ2-2; 8 nucleotides align to TRBD1. J gave up 6 bases and V 5 bases, and 3 bases lay outside the gene matches. Germline CDR1 and CDR2: SGHRS and YFSETQ. The CDR3 consists of 13 residues. The CDR3 DNA is TGCGCCAGCAGGGCGGACAGGGCCGGGGAGCTGTTTTTT. It translates to CASRADRAGELFF.

This clonotype was picked up a small number of times. This rearrangement joins TRBV29-1 to TRBJ1-2; the D gene is possibly TRBD1 (5 bases). V lost 3 bases to trimming and J lost 8 bases, with 10 bases between them. The CDR3 loop spans 11 amino acids. Germline V gene sequence: CDR1 SQVTM, CDR2 ANQGSEA. This CDR3 is CSVDGGGGYTF. The CDR3 DNA is TGCAGCGTTGACGGGGGTGGCGGCTACACCTTC.

This clonotype showed up just a few times. V is TRBV20-1 and J is TRBJ2-7; D may be TRBD1 or TRBD2 (6 bases each). The CDR3 sequence is 14 residues long. V gave up 5 bases and J gave up 4 bases, with 18 bases separating them. Germline CDR1 is DFQATT and CDR2 is SNEGSKA (reference sequence). In nucleotides, the CDR3 is TGCAGTGCTCCGCGAGGGGGGAAAGTATACGAGCAGTACTTC. Residues: CSAPRGGKVYEQYF.

This clonotype was counted only a few times. V and J are TRBV20-1 and TRBJ2-3; possibly TRBD1 or TRBD2 for D (5 bases each). CDR1 and CDR2 from the germline V gene are DFQATT and SNEGSKA (reference sequence). This CDR3 contains 18 residues. V lost 5 bases to trimming and J lost 1 base, with 25 bases between them. CDR3 coding DNA: TGCAGTGCTTCTTTTCCTACAGGCCAGCTCGGGGGCACAGATACGCAGTATTTT. Amino acids: CSASFPTGQLGGTDTQYF.

This clonotype has a count of ten or more. The chain is built from TRBV20-1 and TRBJ2-5; 7 bases align to TRBD2. In germline, CDR1 is DFQATT, CDR2 SNEGSKA (reference sequence). V trimming: 3 bases; J trimming: 4 bases; junction bases outside the gene matches: 5. The CDR3 sequence is 13 residues long. The CDR3 DNA reads TGCAGTGCTAGTGGGGGGGGGAGAGAGACCCAGTACTTC. It codes for CSASGGGRETQYF.

This clonotype appeared a few times. The chain combines TRBV12-3 or TRBV12-4 with TRBJ2-7; D remains ambiguous. The V end was cut by 3 bases, the J end by 3 bases, with 15 bases between. CDR3 length: 15 amino acids. In DNA, the CDR3 is TGTGCCAGCAGTTTGGTTTTGGGAAAGATCTACGAGCAGTACTTC. The encoded protein is CASSLVLGKIYEQYF.

About this clonotype itself: One end of the junction does not line up with germline, which may come from a read error. The V gene is TRBV20-1, the J gene TRBJ2-1, with D uncertain. Germline CDR1 DFQATT, CDR2 SNEGSKA (reference sequence). The CDR3 totals 15 residues. CDR3 sequence: CSARVLDHDYSEQFF. The CDR3 nucleotides are TGCAGTGCTAGGGTCCTGGATCACGATTACAGTGAGCAGTTCTTC.